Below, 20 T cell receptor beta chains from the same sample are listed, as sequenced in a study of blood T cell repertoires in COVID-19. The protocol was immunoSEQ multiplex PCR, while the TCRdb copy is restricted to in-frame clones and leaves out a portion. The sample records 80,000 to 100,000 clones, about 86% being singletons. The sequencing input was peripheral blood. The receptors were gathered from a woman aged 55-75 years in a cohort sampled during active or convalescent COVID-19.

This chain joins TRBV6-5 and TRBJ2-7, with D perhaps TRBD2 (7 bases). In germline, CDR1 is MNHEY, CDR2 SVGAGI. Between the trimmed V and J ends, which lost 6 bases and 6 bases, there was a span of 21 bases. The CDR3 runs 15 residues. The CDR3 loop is CASSRAPGGRGEQYF. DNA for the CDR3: TGTGCCAGCAGCCGGGCCCCCGGGGGGCGCGGCGAGCAGTACTTC.

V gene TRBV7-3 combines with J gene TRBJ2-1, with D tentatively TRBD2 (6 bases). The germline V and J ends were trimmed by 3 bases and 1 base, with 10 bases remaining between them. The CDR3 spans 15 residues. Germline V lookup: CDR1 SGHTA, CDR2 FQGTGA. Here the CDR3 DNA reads TGTGCCAGCAGCTTGTCGGGAGTATCCTACAATGAGCAGTTCTTC. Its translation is CASSLSGVSYNEQFF.

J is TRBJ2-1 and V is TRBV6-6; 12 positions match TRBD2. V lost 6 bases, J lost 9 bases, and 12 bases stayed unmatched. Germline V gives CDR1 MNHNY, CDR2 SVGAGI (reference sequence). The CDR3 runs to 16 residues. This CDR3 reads CASSRLLAGGPGEQFF. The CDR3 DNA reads TGTGCCAGCAGCCGACTTCTAGCGGGAGGGCCTGGTGAGCAGTTCTTC.

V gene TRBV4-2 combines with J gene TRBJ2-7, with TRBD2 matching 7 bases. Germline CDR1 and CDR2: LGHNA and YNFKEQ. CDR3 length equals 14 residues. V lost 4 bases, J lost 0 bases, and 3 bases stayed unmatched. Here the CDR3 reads CASSPRTSSYEQYF. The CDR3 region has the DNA TGTGCCAGCAGCCCCCGGACTAGCTCCTACGAGCAGTACTTC.

The CDR3 DNA is TGTGCCAGCAGCTTTGGAACAGCCGGAGAGGGCCCTAATGAAAAACTGTTTTTT. Translation gives CASSFGTAGEGPNEKLFF. The gene calls are TRBV12-1 and TRBJ1-4. TRBV12-1 is assigned pseudogene status. This CDR3 has 18 residues.

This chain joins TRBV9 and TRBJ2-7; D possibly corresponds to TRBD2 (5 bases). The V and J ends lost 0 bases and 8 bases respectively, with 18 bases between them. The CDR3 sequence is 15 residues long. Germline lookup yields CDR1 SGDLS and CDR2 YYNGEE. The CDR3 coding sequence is TGTGCCAGCAGCGTAGTTGGGGAGACTCCGGGAAAGCAGTACTTC. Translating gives CASSVVGETPGKQYF.

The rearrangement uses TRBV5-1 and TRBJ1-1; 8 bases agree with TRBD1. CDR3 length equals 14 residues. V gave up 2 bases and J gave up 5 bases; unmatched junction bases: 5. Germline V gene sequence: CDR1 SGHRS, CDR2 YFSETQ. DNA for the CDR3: TGCGCCAGCAGCTTTGACAGGGGAGGGACTGAAGCTTTCTTT. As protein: CASSFDRGGTEAFF. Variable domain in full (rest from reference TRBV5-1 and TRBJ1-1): KAGVTQTPRYLIKTRGQQVTLSCSPISGHRSVSWYQQTPGQGLQFLFEYFSETQRNKGNFPGRFSGRQFSNSRSEMNVSTLELGDSALYLCASSFDRGGTEAFFGQGTRLTVV.

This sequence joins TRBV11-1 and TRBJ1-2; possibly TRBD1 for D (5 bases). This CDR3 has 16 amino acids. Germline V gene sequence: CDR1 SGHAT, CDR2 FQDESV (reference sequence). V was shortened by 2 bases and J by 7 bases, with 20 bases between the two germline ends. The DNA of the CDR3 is TGTGCCAGCAGCTTACGCCAGGGAAAAGGGCTATCTGGCTACACCTTC. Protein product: CASSLRQGKGLSGYTF.

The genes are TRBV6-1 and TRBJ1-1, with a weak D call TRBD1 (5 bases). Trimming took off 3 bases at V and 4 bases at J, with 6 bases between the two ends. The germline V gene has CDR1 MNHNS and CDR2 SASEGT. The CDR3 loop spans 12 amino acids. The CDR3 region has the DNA TGTGCCAGCAGTGACAGGGTCACTGAAGCTTTCTTT. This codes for CASSDRVTEAFF.

CDR3 nucleotide sequence: TGTGCCAGCAGCTTGGATCCAGCGGCCACCACCTACGAGCAGTACTTC. Amino acids: CASSLDPAATTYEQYF. The rearrangement joins TRBV5-4 to TRBJ2-7, with a tentative D call TRBD2 (5 bases). V was pared by 0 bases and J by 2 bases, with 15 bases between. Germline V gene data show CDR1 as SGHNT and CDR2 as YYREEE (reference sequence). CDR3 size: 16 residues. Variable domain in full (rest from reference TRBV5-4 and TRBJ2-7): ETGVTQSPTHLIKTRGQQVTLRCSSQSGHNTVSWYQQALGQGPQFIFQYYREEENGRGNFPPRFSGLQFPNYSSELNVNALELDDSALYLCASSLDPAATTYEQYFGPGTRLTVT.

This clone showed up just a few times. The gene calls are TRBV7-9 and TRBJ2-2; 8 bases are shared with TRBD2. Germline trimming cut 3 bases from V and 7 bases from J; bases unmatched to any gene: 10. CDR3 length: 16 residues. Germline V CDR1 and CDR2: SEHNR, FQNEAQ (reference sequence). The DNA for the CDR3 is TGTGCCAGCAGCTTCCGAGCGGGGGCTAATGGCGGGGAGCTGTTTTTT. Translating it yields CASSFRAGANGGELFF.

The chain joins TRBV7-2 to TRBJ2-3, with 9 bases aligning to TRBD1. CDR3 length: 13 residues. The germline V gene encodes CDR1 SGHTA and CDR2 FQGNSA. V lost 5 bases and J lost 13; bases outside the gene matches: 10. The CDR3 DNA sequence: TGTGCCAGCAGCGTGAACCGGGACAGGGTTAAGTATTTT. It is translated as CASSVNRDRVKYF. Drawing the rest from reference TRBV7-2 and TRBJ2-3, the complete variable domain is GAGVSQSPSNKVTEKGKDVELRCDPISGHTALYWYRQSLGQGLEFLIYFQGNSAPDKSGLPSDRFSAERTGGSVSTLTIQRTQQEDSAVYLCASSVNRDRVKYFGPGTRLTVL.

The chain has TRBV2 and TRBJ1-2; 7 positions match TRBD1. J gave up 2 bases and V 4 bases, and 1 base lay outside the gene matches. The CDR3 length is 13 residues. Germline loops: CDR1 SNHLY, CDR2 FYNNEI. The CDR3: CASSAGQNYGYTF. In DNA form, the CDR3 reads TGTGCCAGCAGTGCGGGACAGAACTATGGCTACACCTTC.

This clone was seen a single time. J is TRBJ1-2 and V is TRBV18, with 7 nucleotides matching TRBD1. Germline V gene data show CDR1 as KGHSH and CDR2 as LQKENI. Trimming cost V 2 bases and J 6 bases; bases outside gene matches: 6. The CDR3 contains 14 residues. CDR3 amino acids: CASSPETGTHGYTF. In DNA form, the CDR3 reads TGTGCCAGCTCACCAGAGACAGGGACGCATGGCTACACCTTC.

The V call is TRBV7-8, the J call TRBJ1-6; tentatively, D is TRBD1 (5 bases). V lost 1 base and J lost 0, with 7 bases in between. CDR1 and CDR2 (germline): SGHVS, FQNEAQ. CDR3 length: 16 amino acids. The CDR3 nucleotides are TGTGCCAGCAGCTTAGGGGGGGGCTCCTATAATTCACCCCTCCACTTT. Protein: CASSLGGGSYNSPLHF.

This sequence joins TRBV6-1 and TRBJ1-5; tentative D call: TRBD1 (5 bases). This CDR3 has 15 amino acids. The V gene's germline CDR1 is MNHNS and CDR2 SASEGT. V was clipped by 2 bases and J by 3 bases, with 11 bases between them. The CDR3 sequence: CASSEMGQSNQPQHF. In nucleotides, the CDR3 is TGTGCCAGCAGTGAAATGGGGCAGTCCAATCAGCCCCAGCATTTT.

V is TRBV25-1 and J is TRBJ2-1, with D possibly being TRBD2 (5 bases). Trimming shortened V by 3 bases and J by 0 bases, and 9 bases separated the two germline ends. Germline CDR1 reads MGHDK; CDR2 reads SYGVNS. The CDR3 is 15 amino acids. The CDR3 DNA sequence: TGTGCCAGCAGTGAGAGCGGCAGCTCCTACAATGAGCAGTTCTTC. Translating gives CASSESGSSYNEQFF.

CDR3 bases: TGTGCCAGCAGCGCTCAGGGGGGGAACACTGAAGCTTTCTTT. Protein product: CASSAQGGNTEAFF. The rearrangement joins TRBV9 to TRBJ1-1, with 7 bases fitting TRBD1. CDR1 SGDLS and CDR2 YYNGEE come from the germline V gene. This CDR3 spans 14 amino acids. The V gene end was trimmed by 3 bases and the J gene end by 1 base; junction bases not matched to a gene: 3.

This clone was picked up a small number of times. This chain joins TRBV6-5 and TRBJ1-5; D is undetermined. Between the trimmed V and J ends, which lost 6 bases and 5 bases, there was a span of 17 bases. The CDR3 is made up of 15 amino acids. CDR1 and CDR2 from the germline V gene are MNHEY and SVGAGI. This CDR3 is CASSVSSQSYQPQHF. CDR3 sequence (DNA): TGTGCCAGCAGCGTATCGTCACAGAGCTATCAGCCCCAGCATTTT.

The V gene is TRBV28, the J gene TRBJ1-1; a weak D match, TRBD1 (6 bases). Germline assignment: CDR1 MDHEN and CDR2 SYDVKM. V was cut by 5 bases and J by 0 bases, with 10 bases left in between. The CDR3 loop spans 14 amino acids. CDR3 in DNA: TGTGCCAGCAGTAGGACAGCCTTGAACACTGAAGCTTTCTTT. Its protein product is CASSRTALNTEAFF.